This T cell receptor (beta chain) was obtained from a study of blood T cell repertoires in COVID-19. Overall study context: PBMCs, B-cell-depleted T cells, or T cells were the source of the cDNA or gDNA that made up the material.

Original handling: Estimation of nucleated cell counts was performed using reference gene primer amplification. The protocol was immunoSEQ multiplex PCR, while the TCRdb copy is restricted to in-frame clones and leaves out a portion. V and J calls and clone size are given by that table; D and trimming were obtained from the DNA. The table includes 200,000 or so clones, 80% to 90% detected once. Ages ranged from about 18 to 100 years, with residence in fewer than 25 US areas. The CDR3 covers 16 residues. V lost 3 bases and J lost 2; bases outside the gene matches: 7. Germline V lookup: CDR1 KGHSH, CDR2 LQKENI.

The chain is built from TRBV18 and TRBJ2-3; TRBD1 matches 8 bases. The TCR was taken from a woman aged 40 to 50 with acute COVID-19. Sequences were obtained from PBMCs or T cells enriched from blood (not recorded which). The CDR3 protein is CASSPRTGPTTDTQYF. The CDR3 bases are TGTGCCAGCTCACCTCGGACAGGGCCGACCACAGATACGCAGTATTTT.